The source of this TCR beta chain is a study of blood T cells in healthy people across ages. A second roughly 6 to 11 cycle PCR used barcoded and J-beta primers. Each CDR3 protein gets one entry after TCRdb re-called the 5' RACE reads with MiXCR. The sample shows 750,000 to 950,000 distinct CDR3 sequences, roughly 28% of them seen only once. The CDR3 is 14 amino acids. CDR1 is DFQATT and CDR2 is SNEGSKA in the germline V gene (reference sequence). J was trimmed by 6 bases and V by 5 bases; bases with no gene match: 11. Study conclusions and caveats: There was a strong correlation between TCR beta diversity and naive T cell percentage.

With respect to this clonotype: The antigen is not known.

These data also featured in a second study, about T cells of mothers and their children. Turning to that study: Three mothers and their six children, all healthy Caucasians, donated. Random nucleotides (2-4) and sample barcodes were added by the M1S primer used in the second PCR. Per child, 2.8 million or so TCR beta CDR3 reads were obtained, against over 9.5 million per mother.

The J gene is TRBJ2-7, the V gene TRBV20-1, with TRBD1 identical over 9 bases. Sequenced material: blood. The sequence was obtained from a woman aged 35 to 49 in good health. CDR3: CSAARGQGKAEQYF. For the CDR3, the DNA is TGCAGTGCTGCCCGGGGACAGGGAAAGGCCGAGCAGTACTTC.